The clone carrying this T cell receptor (beta chain) was counted once. Its matching antigen is unknown. The protocol was immunoSEQ multiplex PCR, while the TCRdb copy is restricted to in-frame clones and leaves out a portion. The table lists more than 50,000 clones, 79% of them singletons. The data stem from a study of T cell responses to AZD1222 COVID-19 vaccine. Points from the study as a whole: White British people made up most donors, females outnumbered males, and clonal diversity was possibly underestimated. Spike-specific TCR breadth and depth were elevated following two AZD1222 doses.

Germline CDR1 and CDR2: SGHRS and YFSETQ. This CDR3 is built from 13 residues. The trim removed 4 bases at V and 9 bases at J, leaving 3 bases unmatched. This sequence originates from an adult in good health. The starting material was peripheral blood, obtained on day 0 of MenACWY control vaccination. The chain joins TRBV5-1 to TRBJ1-5; the match to TRBD1 covers 11 bases. The CDR3 DNA sequence: TGCGCCAGCAGCAAGGACAGGGGGCTGCCCCAGCATTTT. Its translation: CASSKDRGLPQHF. Full variable domain (remainder filled in from reference TRBV5-1 and TRBJ1-5): KAGVTQTPRYLIKTRGQQVTLSCSPISGHRSVSWYQQTPGQGLQFLFEYFSETQRNKGNFPGRFSGRQFSNSRSEMNVSTLELGDSALYLCASSKDRGLPQHFGDGTRLSIL.